Reported below is one T cell receptor (beta chain). The antigen remains unidentified. This sample's treatment: 15 to 20 received Ad26.COV2.S at low or high dose, single or two shots; roughly five received placebo; per-sample allocation not given. Samples were taken on day 63 after the first vaccine or placebo injection. Here immunoSEQ multiplex PCR was the method, and the copy in TCRdb shows in-frame clones only, minus some. The table includes 250,000 to 300,000 clones, around 87% detected once. The sample comes from a study of Ad26.COV2.S vaccination and SARS-CoV-2 variants. Broader study findings: Across vaccine and placebo recipients, the breadth of non-spike TCRs was similar. CD8+ and CD4+ T cells specific for spike reportedly responded with substantial breadth after vaccination.

This CDR3 is 14 amino acids long. The germline V gene has CDR1 SGHRS and CDR2 YFSETQ. Trimming stripped 3 bases from V and 5 bases from J, with 15 bases between. This chain links TRBV5-1 with TRBJ2-7, with a tentative D call TRBD2 (5 bases). Sequencing was performed on peripheral blood, taken in a trial of Ad26.COV2.S vaccine versus placebo. This clonotype was sampled from a person between 18 and 59 years old who received the Ad26.COV2.S COVID-19 vaccine or a placebo. As DNA, the CDR3 is TGCGCCAGCAGCTCAGGACCGGGGAGTGACGAGCAGTACTTC. It translates to CASSSGPGSDEQYF.